A selection of T cell receptor beta chains follows, all from one sample in a study of blood T cell repertoires in COVID-19. Here immunoSEQ multiplex PCR was the method, and the copy in TCRdb shows in-frame clones only, minus some. The sample shows about 190,000 clones, roughly 77% of them seen only once. The sequencing input was PBMCs or T cells enriched from blood (not recorded which). These receptors all stem from a woman aged 45 to 65 with acute COVID-19. CDR3s include the opening cysteine and the closing phenylalanine or tryptophan. The D gene is left open where the match is weak. Clone size is shown for a subset of rows, as once, few, many or a class of expanded clone.

V	J	size	D	DNA	CDR3
TRBV13	TRBJ1-2	once	TRBD1	TGTGCCAGCAGCTCGTCCGGGACAGCCGATTTTAACTATGGCTACACCTTC	CASSSSGTADFNYGYTF
TRBV24-1	TRBJ1-1	-	-	TGTGCCACCAGTGATTCCGGGACACGGCCGAACACTGAAGCTTTCTTT	CATSDSGTRPNTEAFF
TRBV27	TRBJ1-1	-	-	TGTGCCAGCGGGCGACAGTCGTACACTGAAGCTTTCTTT	CASGRQSYTEAFF
TRBV6-4	TRBJ2-1	-	-	TGTGCCAGCAGTGTAATGTCGAGCTCCTACAATGAGCAGTTCTTC	CASSVMSSSYNEQFF
TRBV5-1	TRBJ1-5	few	TRBD1	TGCGCCAGCAGCTGGGGGACAGGGGGCAATCAGCCCCAGCATTTT	CASSWGTGGNQPQHF
TRBV7-9	TRBJ2-1	few	-	TGTGCCAGCAGCATCAGGGGTGAGCAGTTCTTC	CASSIRGEQFF
TRBV18	TRBJ2-5	-	TRBD2	TGTGCCAGCTCCCTCCGGACTAGCGAGCAGACCCAGTACTTC	CASSLRTSEQTQYF
TRBV27	TRBJ1-4	-	TRBD1	TGTGCCAGCAGGGAGGGACAGGGAAATGAAAAACTGTTTTTT	CASREGQGNEKLFF
TRBV19	TRBJ1-1	-	-	TGTGCCAGTAGTACCCCAGGGTTCACTGAAGCTTTCTTT	CASSTPGFTEAFF
TRBV6-4	TRBJ1-1	-	-	TGTGCCAGCAGCCCGACAGGGAACACTGAAGCTTTCTTT	CASSPTGNTEAFF
TRBV6-1	TRBJ1-3	-	TRBD1	TGTGCCAGCAGTGAAGTACAGGGGACGAGCTCTGGAAACACCATATATTTT	CASSEVQGTSSGNTIYF
TRBV19	TRBJ2-3	few	TRBD1	TGTGCCAGTAGTATAGGAGCCGCCGGGACAGGGTCCTCGGCAGATACGCAGTATTTT	CASSIGAAGTGSSADTQYF
TRBV10-3	TRBJ2-5	-	TRBD2	TGTGCCATCAGTGGGCCTAGCGGGACGGCAGGGTGGCAGTACTTC	CAISGPSGTAGWQYF
TRBV4-2	TRBJ2-3	-	-	TGTGCCAGCAGCCAAGAGTACAGCGGCTCGTATACGCAGTATTTT	CASSQEYSGSYTQYF
TRBV30	TRBJ1-1	-	-	TGTGCCTGGGGACGGGGGAACACTGAAGCTTTCTTT	CAWGRGNTEAFF
TRBV24-1	TRBJ1-1	-	-	TGTGCCACCAGTGATGGCGGTAGCGGCGGGGACACTGAAGCTTTCTTT	CATSDGGSGGDTEAFF
TRBV19	TRBJ1-5	few	TRBD1	TGTGCCAGTAGTGGCTCGGGACAGGGATTGTCGAACAGCAATCAGCCCCAGCATTTT	CASSGSGQGLSNSNQPQHF
TRBV7-2	TRBJ1-4	-	TRBD1	TGTGCCAGCAGCTTAGGCTGGACAGGGGGATCTAATGAAAAACTGTTTTTT	CASSLGWTGGSNEKLFF
TRBV6-5	TRBJ1-1	-	TRBD1	TGTGCCAGCAGTTCCGCCAATGACAGGGGTCGAGCTTTCTTT	CASSSANDRGRAFF
TRBV19	TRBJ1-1	-	-	TGTGCCACCAGAAACGGACAGCTGAACACTGAAGCTTTCTTT	CATRNGQLNTEAFF
TRBV19	TRBJ2-2	-	TRBD2	TGTGCCAGTAGTATAGGGGGAGCGGGGGTTTCGCGCACCGGGGAGCTGTTTTTT	CASSIGGAGVSRTGELFF
TRBV13	TRBJ2-1	-	-	TGTGCCATAAACGACTGGGTGAACAATGAGCAGTTCTTC	CAINDWVNNEQFF
TRBV7-9	TRBJ2-1	-	TRBD2	TGTGCCAGCAGCTTAGGTGGGCGGGGGGCATACAATGAGCAGTTCTTC	CASSLGGRGAYNEQFF
TRBV5-1	TRBJ1-2	-	TRBD1	TGCGCCAGCAGCCCTGGGACAGGGGGCGGCTACACCTTC	CASSPGTGGGYTF
TRBV5-1	TRBJ1-6	-	TRBD1	TGCGCCAGCAGCTTGGGAGACAGGGTGAATTCACCCCTCCACTTT	CASSLGDRVNSPLHF
TRBV3-1/TRBV3-2	TRBJ1-4	-	-	TGTGCCAGCAGCAGTACAGGGAGGGCTGAAAAACTGTTTTTT	CASSSTGRAEKLFF
TRBV13	TRBJ2-1	-	TRBD1	TGTGCCAGCGGCCGGGACAGGGCTAGAAATGAGCAGTTCTTC	CASGRDRARNEQFF
TRBV27	TRBJ2-3	once	TRBD2	TGTGCCAGCAGTTTATCTGTCGGGGGGGCAGATACGCAGTATTTT	CASSLSVGGADTQYF
TRBV9	TRBJ2-3	-	-	TGTGCCAGCAGCGCGGTGGTGGGAGCCACAGATACGCAGTATTTT	CASSAVVGATDTQYF
TRBV28	TRBJ1-6	-	-	TGTGCCAGCAGCAGGGTGAATTCACCCCTCCACTTT	CASSRVNSPLHF
TRBV5-1	TRBJ2-1	-	-	TGCGCCAGCAGCCGAGGACAAGGGGATGAGCAGTTCTTC	CASSRGQGDEQFF
TRBV7-9	TRBJ1-3	few	-	TGTGCCAGCACCCCCTCCCGAAACACCATATATTTT	CASTPSRNTIYF
TRBV5-5	TRBJ1-6	-	-	TGTGCCAGCAGCCCCGACCCAGGGTCCTCCTCACCCCTCCACTTT	CASSPDPGSSSPLHF
TRBV2	TRBJ2-3	-	-	TGTGCCAGCCAGGGAATCGATGGCACAGATACGCAGTATTTT	CASQGIDGTDTQYF
TRBV6-5	TRBJ1-3	-	TRBD1	TGTGCCAGCAGTTCGGAGGGGGCCGAAGGAAACACCATATATTTT	CASSSEGAEGNTIYF
TRBV28	TRBJ1-5	-	TRBD1	TGTGCCAGTGACAGGGGGTACGGGCCCCAGCATTTT	CASDRGYGPQHF
TRBV18	TRBJ1-5	-	-	TGTGCCAGCTCACCGGCGGGGGGCAATATTCATAGCAATCAGCCCCAGCATTTT	CASSPAGGNIHSNQPQHF